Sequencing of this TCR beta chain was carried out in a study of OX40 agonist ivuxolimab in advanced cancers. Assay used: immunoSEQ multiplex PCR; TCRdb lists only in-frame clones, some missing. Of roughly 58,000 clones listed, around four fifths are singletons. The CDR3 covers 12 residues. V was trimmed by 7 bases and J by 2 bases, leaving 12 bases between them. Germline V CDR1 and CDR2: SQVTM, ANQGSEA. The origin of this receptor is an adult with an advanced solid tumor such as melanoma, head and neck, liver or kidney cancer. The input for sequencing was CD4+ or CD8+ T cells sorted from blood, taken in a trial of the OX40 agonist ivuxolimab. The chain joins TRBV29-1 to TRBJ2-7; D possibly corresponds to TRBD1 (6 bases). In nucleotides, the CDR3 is TGCAGCGCTACAGGGTTGGCCTACGAGCAGTACTTC. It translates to CSATGLAYEQYF.